This T cell receptor (beta chain) was recovered during a study of T cell changes during pregnancy in multiple sclerosis. This CDR3 comprises 14 residues. Germline CDR1 reads SGHTA; CDR2 reads FQGTGA. Trimming stripped 5 bases from V and 2 bases from J, with 11 bases between. Sequenced by immunoSEQ multiplex PCR; TCRdb stores in-frame clones only, minus some. This sample carries tens of thousands of clones, 80% to 95% of them seen once, and the ten largest clones take about 3.7%. The genes are TRBV7-3 and TRBJ2-3; maybe TRBD1 (5 bases). The material sequenced was peripheral blood, taken after pregnancy. This clonotype was obtained from a female donor in good health, enrolled as a control in a pregnancy study. DNA of the CDR3: TGTGCCAGCAGCCCCCCAGGGCCCACAGATACGCAGTATTTT. Amino acids: CASSPPGPTDTQYF. The variable domain in full, completed from reference TRBV7-3 and TRBJ2-3, reads GAGVSQTPSNKVTEKGKYVELRCDPISGHTALYWYRQSLGQGPEFLIYFQGTGAADDSGLPNDRFFAVRPEGSVSTLKIQRTERGDSAVYLCASSPPGPTDTQYFGPGTRLTVL.